This T cell receptor (beta chain) was sequenced during a study of cytomegalovirus exposure and HLA in healthy donors. Overall study findings and caveats: CMV serostatus was the only recorded immune exposure for donors. Researchers reported that three CMV-associated chains were confirmed in vitro as CMV antigen-specific. Cytomegalovirus status was reportedly diagnosed by the classifier with high specificity and sensitivity. In a later analysis, most CMV-associated TCR beta chains appeared HLA-restricted.

Researchers ran the PCR with 60 Vbeta and 13 Jbeta primers. Assay used: immunoSEQ multiplex PCR; TCRdb lists only in-frame clones, some missing. In the table there are roughly 170,000 clones, 70% to 90% of which are singletons. A word on this clone: Its antigen remains unknown.

Germline CDR1 and CDR2: GTSNPN and SVGIG (reference sequence). The CDR3 totals 13 residues. V gave up 0 bases and J gave up 4 bases, with 7 bases separating them. This receptor was taken from a woman in her late teens or twenties in good health and CMV-seronegative. The chain is built from TRBV30 and TRBJ1-3; D ambiguous. Material: PBMCs. CDR3 DNA sequence: TGTGCCTGGAGTGTTGGTCAGGGAAACACCATATATTTT. Translated, it gives CAWSVGQGNTIYF.